This TCR beta chain was recorded in a study of cytotoxic CD8 clonotypes in ibrutinib-treated CLL. Turning to this clone: Its antigen is still unknown.

The CDR3 runs 15 residues. V shed 6 bases and J 7 bases; nucleotides not matched to a gene: 8. Germline-derived CDR1 and CDR2 are SEHNR and FQNEAQ (reference sequence). Study-wide results and limits: Sustained-remission and progressing patients were not sampled at matched times. T-cell clonality at baseline went above that of age-matched healthy donors and rose and fell with circulating CD8+ T-cell counts.

This table comes from immunoSEQ multiplex PCR, and its TCRdb copy is limited to in-frame clones, with some not included. The table records some 290,000 clones, just under 80% of them present only once. The rearrangement links TRBV7-9 to TRBJ2-1, with TRBD2 identical over 11 bases. Sequencing was performed on PBMCs, taken before ibrutinib treatment. The TCR originated in a human donor with chronic lymphocytic leukemia. CDR3 sequence (DNA): TGTGCCAGCAGGGTAACTAGCGGGAGACCGAATGAGCAGTTCTTC. Protein sequence: CASRVTSGRPNEQFF. The full variable domain, rest sourced from reference TRBV7-9 and TRBJ2-1, is DTGVSQNPRHKITKRGQNVTFRCDPISEHNRLYWYRQTLGQGPEFLTYFQNEAQLEKSRLLSDRFSAERPKGSFSTLEIQRTEQGDSAMYLCASRVTSGRPNEQFFGPGTRLTVL.